Below, 9 T cell receptor beta chains from the same sample are listed, as sequenced in a study of cytomegalovirus exposure and HLA in healthy donors. The primer mix had 60 Vbeta and 13 Jbeta primers. Profiling relied on immunoSEQ multiplex PCR, and the TCRdb table lists in-frame clones only, not all of them. Of tens of thousands of clones listed, approximately 70% are singletons. Source material: PBMCs. These receptors were taken from a woman aged 45-65 years in good health and CMV-seropositive.

This clone has only a few counts. The rearrangement links TRBV14 to TRBJ1-4; tentative D call: TRBD1 (5 bases). Germline V CDR1 and CDR2: SGHDN, FVKESK. The CDR3 runs 15 residues. V lost 1 base and J lost 3, with 9 bases in between. CDR3 nucleotides: TGTGCCAGCAGCCAAGTGCAGGGTTCTAATGAAAAACTGTTTTTT. Its protein is CASSQVQGSNEKLFF. Variable domain in full (rest from reference TRBV14 and TRBJ1-4): EAGVTQFPSHSVIEKGQTVTLRCDPISGHDNLYWYRRVMGKEIKFLLHFVKESKQDESGMPNNRFLAERTGGTYSTLKVQPAELEDSGVYFCASSQVQGSNEKLFFGSGTQLSVL.

The gene calls are TRBV28 and TRBJ2-7, with D perhaps TRBD1 (6 bases). The CDR3 runs to 13 residues. The V gene lost 3 bases and the J gene lost 3 bases, with 9 bases spanning the gap. Germline CDR1 and CDR2: MDHEN and SYDVKM. The CDR3, as DNA: TGTGCCAGCAGTTTGGCCAGGGGCTACGAGCAGTACTTC. It specifies CASSLARGYEQYF.

This clone has just a few counts. The chain employs TRBV10-1 and TRBJ2-3; 8 bases fit TRBD2. The CDR3 is 14 residues long. V lost 7 bases to trimming and J lost 6 bases; unmatched junction nucleotides: 9. The germline V gene encodes CDR1 WNHNN and CDR2 SYGVQD (reference sequence). This chain's CDR3 is CASTPGGVADTQYF. The CDR3 bases are TGCGCCAGCACCCCGGGAGGGGTAGCTGATACGCAGTATTTT.

The V call is TRBV30, the J call TRBJ2-5; 7 bases line up with TRBD1. The CDR3 consists of 12 residues. The V and J ends lost 1 base and 4 bases, in that order; junction bases with no gene match: 0. From germline, CDR1 is GTSNPN and CDR2 SVGIG (reference sequence). This CDR3 is CAWSAGGETQYF. As DNA, the CDR3 is TGTGCCTGGAGTGCAGGGGGAGAGACCCAGTACTTC.

The rearrangement joins TRBV28 to TRBJ1-5, with TRBD1 matching over 7 bases. V was pared by 3 bases and J by 5 bases, with 4 bases of the junction left unmatched. This CDR3 spans 14 amino acids. The germline V gene has CDR1 MDHEN and CDR2 SYDVKM. CDR3 nucleotide sequence: TGTGCCAGCAGTTTCGGACAGGACTATCAGCCCCAGCATTTT. The encoded protein is CASSFGQDYQPQHF.

The V and J genes are TRBV7-9 and TRBJ2-7; TRBD2 might be the D (5 bases). The CDR3 length is 14 residues. Germline V gene data show CDR1 as SEHNR and CDR2 as FQNEAQ (reference sequence). V shed 5 bases and J shed 7 bases, with 18 bases lying between them. The CDR3 protein is CASSPSTIGGEQYF. The CDR3 DNA is TGTGCCAGCAGCCCCTCTACGATTGGCGGGGAGCAGTACTTC.

This clone was detected only a few times. The CDR3 loop reads CASSPGVAYNEQFF. The CDR3 bases are TGTGCCAGCAGTCCAGGGGTGGCCTACAATGAGCAGTTCTTC. J is TRBJ2-1 and V is TRBV28; tentative D call: TRBD1 (6 bases). V shed 5 bases and J shed 2 bases, with 10 bases lying between them. CDR3 length: 14 residues. The germline V gene has CDR1 MDHEN and CDR2 SYDVKM.

Here the CDR3 reads CASSAGTSGRASDEQYF. For the CDR3, the DNA is TGCGCCAGCAGCGCTGGGACTAGCGGGAGGGCCTCGGACGAGCAGTACTTC. This chain uses TRBV10-1 with TRBJ2-7; the match to TRBD2 covers 16 bases. CDR3 length equals 17 residues. Germline CDR1 is WNHNN and CDR2 is SYGVQD (reference sequence). V was clipped by 6 bases and J by 5 bases; unmatched bases: 10.

This clone has just a few counts. V gene TRBV27 combines with J gene TRBJ1-1; D gene ambiguous. The V and J ends lost 2 bases and 3 bases respectively, with 7 bases between them. This CDR3 is built from 13 residues. Germline loops: CDR1 MNHEY, CDR2 SMNVEV (reference sequence). DNA for the CDR3: TGTGCCAGCAGTTTAGCAGGCGACACTGAAGCTTTCTTT. Translating it yields CASSLAGDTEAFF.